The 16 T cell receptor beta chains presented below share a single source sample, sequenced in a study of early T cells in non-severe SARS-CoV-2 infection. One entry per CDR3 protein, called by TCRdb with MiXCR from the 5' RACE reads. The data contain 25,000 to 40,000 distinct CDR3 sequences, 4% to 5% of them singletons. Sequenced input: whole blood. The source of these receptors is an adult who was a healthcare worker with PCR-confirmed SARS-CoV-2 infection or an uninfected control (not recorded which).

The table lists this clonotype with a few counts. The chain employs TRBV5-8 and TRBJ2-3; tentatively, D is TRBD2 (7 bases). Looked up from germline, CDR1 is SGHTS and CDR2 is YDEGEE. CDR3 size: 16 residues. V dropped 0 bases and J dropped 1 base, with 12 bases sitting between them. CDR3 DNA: TGTGCCAGCAGCTTGGCGGGGGGCCCGGGCACAGATACGCAGTATTTT. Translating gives CASSLAGGPGTDTQYF.

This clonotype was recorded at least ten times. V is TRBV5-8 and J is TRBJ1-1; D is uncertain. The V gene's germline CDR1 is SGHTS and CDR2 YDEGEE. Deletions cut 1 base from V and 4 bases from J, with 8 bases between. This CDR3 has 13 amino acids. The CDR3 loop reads CASSLLRVTEAFF. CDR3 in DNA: TGTGCCAGCAGCTTGCTGAGGGTCACTGAAGCTTTCTTT.

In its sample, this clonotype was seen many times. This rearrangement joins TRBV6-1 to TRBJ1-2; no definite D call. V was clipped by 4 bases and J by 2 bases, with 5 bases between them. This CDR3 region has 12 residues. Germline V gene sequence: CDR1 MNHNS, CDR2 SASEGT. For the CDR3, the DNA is TGTGCCAGCAGTGTCAGGAACTATGGCTACACCTTC. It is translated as CASSVRNYGYTF.

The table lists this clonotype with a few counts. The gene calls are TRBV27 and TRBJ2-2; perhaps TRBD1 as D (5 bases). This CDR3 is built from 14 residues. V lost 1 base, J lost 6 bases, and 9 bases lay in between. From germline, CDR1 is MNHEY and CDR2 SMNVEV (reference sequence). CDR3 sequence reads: CASSLLQGAGELFF. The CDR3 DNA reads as TGTGCCAGCAGTTTATTGCAGGGTGCCGGGGAGCTGTTTTTT.

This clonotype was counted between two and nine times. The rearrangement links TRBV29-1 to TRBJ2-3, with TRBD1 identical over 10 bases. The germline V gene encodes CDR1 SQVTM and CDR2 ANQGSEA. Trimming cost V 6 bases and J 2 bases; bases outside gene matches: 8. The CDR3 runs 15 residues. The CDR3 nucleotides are TGCAGCGTCGCCTTCGGACAGGGGGTCACAGATACGCAGTATTTT. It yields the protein CSVAFGQGVTDTQYF.

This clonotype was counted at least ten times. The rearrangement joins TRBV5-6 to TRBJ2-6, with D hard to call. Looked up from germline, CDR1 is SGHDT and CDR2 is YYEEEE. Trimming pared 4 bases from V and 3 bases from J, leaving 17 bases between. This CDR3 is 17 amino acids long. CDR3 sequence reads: CASSPAAVLRGANVLTF. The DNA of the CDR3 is TGTGCCAGCAGCCCGGCGGCAGTTCTCCGTGGGGCCAACGTCCTGACTTTC.

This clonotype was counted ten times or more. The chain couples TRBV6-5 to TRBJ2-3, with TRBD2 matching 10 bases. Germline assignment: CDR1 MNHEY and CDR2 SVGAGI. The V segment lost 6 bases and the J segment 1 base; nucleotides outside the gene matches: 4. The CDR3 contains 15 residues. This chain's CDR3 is CASSPTSGGTDTQYF. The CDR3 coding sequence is TGTGCCAGCAGCCCAACTAGCGGGGGCACAGATACGCAGTATTTT.

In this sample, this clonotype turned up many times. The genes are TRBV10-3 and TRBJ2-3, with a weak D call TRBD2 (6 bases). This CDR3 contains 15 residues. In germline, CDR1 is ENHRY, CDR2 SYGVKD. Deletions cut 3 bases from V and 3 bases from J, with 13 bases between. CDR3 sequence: CAISDSGGVTDTQYF. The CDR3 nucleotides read TGTGCCATCAGTGACTCTGGCGGGGTTACAGATACGCAGTATTTT.

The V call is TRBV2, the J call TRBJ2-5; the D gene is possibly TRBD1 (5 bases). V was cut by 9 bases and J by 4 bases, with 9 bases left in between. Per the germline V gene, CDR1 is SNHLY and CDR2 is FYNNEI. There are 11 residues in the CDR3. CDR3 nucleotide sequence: TGTGCCAGGGGGCTCCCAGAGACCCAGTACTTC. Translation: CARGLPETQYF.

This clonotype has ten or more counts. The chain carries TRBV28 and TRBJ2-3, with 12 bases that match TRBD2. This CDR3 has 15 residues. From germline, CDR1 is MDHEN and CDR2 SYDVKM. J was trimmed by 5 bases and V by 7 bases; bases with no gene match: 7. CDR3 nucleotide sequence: TGTGCCAGCACTAGCGGGGGGGCCGGGGAAGATACGCAGTATTTT. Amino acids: CASTSGGAGEDTQYF.

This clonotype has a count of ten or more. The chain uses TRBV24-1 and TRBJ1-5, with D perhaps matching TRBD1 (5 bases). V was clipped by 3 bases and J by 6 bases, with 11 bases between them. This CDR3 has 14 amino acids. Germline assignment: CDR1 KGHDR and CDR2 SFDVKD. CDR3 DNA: TGTGCCACCAGTGATAATAGGGGCGTTCAGCCCCAGCATTTT. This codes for CATSDNRGVQPQHF.

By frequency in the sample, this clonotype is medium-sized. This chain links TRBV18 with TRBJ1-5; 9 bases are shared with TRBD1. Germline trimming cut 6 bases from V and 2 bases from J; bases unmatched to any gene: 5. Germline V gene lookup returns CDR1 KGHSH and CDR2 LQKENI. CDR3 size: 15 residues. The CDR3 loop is CASSPDRGGNQPQHF. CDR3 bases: TGTGCCAGCTCCCCGGACAGGGGAGGCAATCAGCCCCAGCATTTT.

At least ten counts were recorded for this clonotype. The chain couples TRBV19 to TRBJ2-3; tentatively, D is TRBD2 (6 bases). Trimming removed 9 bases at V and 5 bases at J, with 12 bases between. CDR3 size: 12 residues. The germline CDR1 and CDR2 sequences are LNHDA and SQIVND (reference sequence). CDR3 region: CASRLSGDTQYF. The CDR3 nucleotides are TGTGCCAGCCGACTTAGCGGAGATACGCAGTATTTT. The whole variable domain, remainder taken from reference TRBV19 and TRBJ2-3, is DGGITQSPKYLFRKEGQNVTLSCEQNLNHDAMYWYRQDPGQGLRLIYYSQIVNDFQKGDIAEGYSVSREKKESFPLTVTSAQKNPTAFYLCASRLSGDTQYFGPGTRLTVL.

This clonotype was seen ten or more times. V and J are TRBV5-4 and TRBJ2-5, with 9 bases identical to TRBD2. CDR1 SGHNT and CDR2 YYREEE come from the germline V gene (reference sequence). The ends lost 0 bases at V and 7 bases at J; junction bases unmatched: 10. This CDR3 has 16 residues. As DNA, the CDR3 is TGTGCCAGCAGCTTGGAAGCGGGGGGCCGGAGGGGGACCCAGTACTTC. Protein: CASSLEAGGRRGTQYF.

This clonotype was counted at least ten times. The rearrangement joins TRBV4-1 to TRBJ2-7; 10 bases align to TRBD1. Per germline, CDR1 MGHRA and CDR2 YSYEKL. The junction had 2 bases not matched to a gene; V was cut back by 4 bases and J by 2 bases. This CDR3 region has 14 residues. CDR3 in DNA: TGCGCCAGCAGCCCCGGGACAGGGGCCTACGAGCAGTACTTC. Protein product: CASSPGTGAYEQYF.

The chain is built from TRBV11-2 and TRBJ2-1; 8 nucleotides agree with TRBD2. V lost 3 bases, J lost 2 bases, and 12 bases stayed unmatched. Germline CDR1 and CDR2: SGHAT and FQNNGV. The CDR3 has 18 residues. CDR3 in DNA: TGTGCCAGCAGCTTGAACAGGCCGGGGGGGGGCCCCTACAATGAGCAGTTCTTC. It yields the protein CASSLNRPGGGPYNEQFF.